The rows below give T cell receptor beta chains drawn from one sample of a study of T-cell memory formation after mild COVID-19. TCRdb used MiXCR to reprocess the 5' RACE reads, holding one entry per CDR3 protein. The data show under 450,000 distinct CDR3 sequences, 23% seen once. The material sequenced was PBMCs or a T cell subset sorted from them (not recorded which). These receptors originate from an adult woman who had mild COVID-19 (a few samples of this study predate the infection). Cell type and time point are not known. Each CDR3 is given with its conserved first and last residue. The order of the fields is J gene, D gene, V gene, clone size, CDR3 protein, CDR3 DNA. D genes are given only for firm matches. Size is omitted from some rows. Given values are once, few, many or a class for expanded clones.

j_gene: TRBJ2-3
d_gene: TRBD2
v_gene: TRBV29-1
abundance: few
CDR3aa: CSVGTSGSGRGTQYF
CDR3nt: TGCAGCGTCGGGACTAGCGGGAGCGGGAGGGGTACGCAGTATTTT

j_gene: TRBJ2-2
d_gene: TRBD1
v_gene: TRBV25-1
abundance: NA
CDR3aa: CASSDRRDRGPPGELFF
CDR3nt: TGTGCCAGCAGTGACCGTCGGGACAGGGGGCCCCCCGGGGAGCTGTTTTTT

j_gene: TRBJ1-2
d_gene: NA
v_gene: TRBV6-5
abundance: NA
CDR3aa: CASSSSAFGYTF
CDR3nt: TGTGCCAGCAGTTCGAGTGCTTTTGGCTACACCTTC

j_gene: TRBJ1-1
d_gene: NA
v_gene: TRBV24-1
abundance: NA
CDR3aa: CATRSRVNTEAFF
CDR3nt: TGTGCCACCAGGTCCAGGGTGAACACTGAAGCTTTCTTT

j_gene: TRBJ2-7
d_gene: NA
v_gene: TRBV3-1
abundance: NA
CDR3aa: CASSQESRDISYEQYF
CDR3nt: TGTGCCAGCAGCCAAGAGTCTAGAGACATTTCCTACGAGCAGTACTTC

j_gene: TRBJ2-1
d_gene: TRBD2
v_gene: TRBV7-8
abundance: NA
CDR3aa: CASSPSPSGWYNEQFF
CDR3nt: TGTGCCAGCAGCCCGTCCCCTAGCGGGTGGTACAATGAGCAGTTCTTC

j_gene: TRBJ2-5
d_gene: NA
v_gene: TRBV7-2
abundance: NA
CDR3aa: CASSTYQETQYF
CDR3nt: TGTGCCAGCAGCACCTACCAAGAGACCCAGTACTTC

j_gene: TRBJ2-2
d_gene: NA
v_gene: TRBV11-2
abundance: NA
CDR3aa: CASSPYYGNTGELFF
CDR3nt: TGTGCCAGCAGCCCCTACTACGGGAACACCGGGGAGCTGTTTTTT

j_gene: TRBJ2-4
d_gene: TRBD2
v_gene: TRBV7-2
abundance: few
CDR3aa: CASSPAGGQNIQYF
CDR3nt: TGTGCCAGCAGCCCTGCGGGAGGCCAAAACATTCAGTACTTC

j_gene: TRBJ2-1
d_gene: NA
v_gene: TRBV25-1
abundance: NA
CDR3aa: CASSLLGGDAHNEQFF
CDR3nt: TGTGCCAGCAGCCTACTAGGGGGGGATGCCCACAATGAGCAGTTCTTC

j_gene: TRBJ2-7
d_gene: TRBD1
v_gene: TRBV12-3/TRBV12-4
abundance: NA
CDR3aa: CASRPSDRGGEQYF
CDR3nt: TGTGCCAGCAGACCGTCGGACAGGGGAGGCGAGCAGTACTTC

j_gene: TRBJ2-1
d_gene: TRBD2
v_gene: TRBV7-9
abundance: few
CDR3aa: CASSPRLALSSGNEQFF
CDR3nt: TGTGCCAGCAGCCCCCGACTAGCCCTCTCGTCGGGCAATGAGCAGTTCTTC

j_gene: TRBJ2-7
d_gene: TRBD1
v_gene: TRBV6-5
abundance: many
CDR3aa: CASSLQGPYEQYF
CDR3nt: TGTGCCAGCAGTTTACAGGGGCCCTACGAGCAGTACTTC

j_gene: TRBJ2-1
d_gene: NA
v_gene: TRBV18
abundance: few
CDR3aa: CASSPPTWSGEQFF
CDR3nt: TGTGCCAGCTCACCACCGACTTGGTCGGGCGAGCAGTTCTTC

j_gene: TRBJ2-1
d_gene: TRBD2
v_gene: TRBV20-1
abundance: few
CDR3aa: CSARDPGTSGRGNEQFF
CDR3nt: TGCAGTGCTAGAGACCCCGGGACTAGCGGGAGGGGCAATGAGCAGTTCTTC

j_gene: TRBJ2-1
d_gene: TRBD2
v_gene: TRBV7-8
abundance: once
CDR3aa: CASRAPSSGWDYNEQFF
CDR3nt: TGTGCCAGCAGAGCACCTTCTAGCGGCTGGGACTACAATGAGCAGTTCTTC